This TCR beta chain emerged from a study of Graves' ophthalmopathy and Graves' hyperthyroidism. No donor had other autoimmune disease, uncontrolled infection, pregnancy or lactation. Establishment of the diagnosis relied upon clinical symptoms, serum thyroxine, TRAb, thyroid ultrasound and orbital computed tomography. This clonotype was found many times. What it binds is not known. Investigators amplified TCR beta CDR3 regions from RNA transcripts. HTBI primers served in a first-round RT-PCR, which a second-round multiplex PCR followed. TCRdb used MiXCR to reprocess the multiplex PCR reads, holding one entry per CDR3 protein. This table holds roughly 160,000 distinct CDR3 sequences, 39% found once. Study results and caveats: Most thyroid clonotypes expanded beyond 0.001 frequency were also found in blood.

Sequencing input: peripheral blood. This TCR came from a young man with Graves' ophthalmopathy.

DNA of the CDR3: TGTGCCAGCAGTTACCGAGACTTCTGGGCGAAGGCTGAAGCTTTCTTT. This sequence encodes CASSYRDFWAKAEAFF. The chain is built from TRBV28 and TRBJ1-1; the D is unclear. V shed 4 bases and J shed 6 bases, with 21 bases lying between them. Germline loops: CDR1 MDHEN, CDR2 SYDVKM. The CDR3 extends over 16 amino acids.